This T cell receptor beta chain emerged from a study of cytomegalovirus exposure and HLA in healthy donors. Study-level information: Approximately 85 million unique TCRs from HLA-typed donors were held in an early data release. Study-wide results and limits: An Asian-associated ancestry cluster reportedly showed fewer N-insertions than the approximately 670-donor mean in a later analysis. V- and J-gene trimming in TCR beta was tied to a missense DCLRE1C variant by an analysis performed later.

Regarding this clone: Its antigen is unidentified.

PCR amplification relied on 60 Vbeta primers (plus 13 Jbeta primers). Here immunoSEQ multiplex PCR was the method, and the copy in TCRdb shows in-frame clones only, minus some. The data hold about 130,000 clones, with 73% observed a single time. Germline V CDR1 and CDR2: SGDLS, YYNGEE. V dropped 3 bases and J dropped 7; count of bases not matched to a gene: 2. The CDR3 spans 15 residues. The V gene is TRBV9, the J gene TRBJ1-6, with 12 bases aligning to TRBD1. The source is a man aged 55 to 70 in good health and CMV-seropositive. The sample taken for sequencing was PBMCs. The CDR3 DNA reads TGTGCCAGCAGCGCGGGACAGGGGGCGAATTCACCCCTCCACTTT. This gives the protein CASSAGQGANSPLHF.